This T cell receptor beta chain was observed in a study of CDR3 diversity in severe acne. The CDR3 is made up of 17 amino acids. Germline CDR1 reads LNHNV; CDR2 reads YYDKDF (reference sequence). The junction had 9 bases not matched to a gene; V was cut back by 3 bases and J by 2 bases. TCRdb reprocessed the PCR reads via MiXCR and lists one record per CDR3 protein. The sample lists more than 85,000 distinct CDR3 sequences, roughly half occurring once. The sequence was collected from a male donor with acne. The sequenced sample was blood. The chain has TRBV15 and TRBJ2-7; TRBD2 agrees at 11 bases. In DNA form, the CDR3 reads TGTGCCACCAGCAGCTCCCCCGGGACTAGCGGCCCCTACGAGCAGTACTTC. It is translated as CATSSSPGTSGPYEQYF.